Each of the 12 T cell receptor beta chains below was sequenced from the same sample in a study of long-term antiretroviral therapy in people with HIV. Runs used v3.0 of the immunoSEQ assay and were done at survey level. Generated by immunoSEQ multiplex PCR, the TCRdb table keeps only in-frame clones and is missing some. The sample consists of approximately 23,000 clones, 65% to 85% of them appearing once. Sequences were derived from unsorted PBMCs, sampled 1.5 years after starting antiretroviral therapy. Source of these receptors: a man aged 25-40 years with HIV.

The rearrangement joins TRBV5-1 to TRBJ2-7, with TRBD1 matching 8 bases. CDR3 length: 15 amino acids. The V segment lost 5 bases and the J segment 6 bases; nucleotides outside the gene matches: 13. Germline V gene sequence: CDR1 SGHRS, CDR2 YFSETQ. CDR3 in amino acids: CASRSIPGGSGEQYF. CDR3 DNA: TGCGCCAGCAGGTCCATTCCAGGGGGCTCCGGCGAGCAGTACTTC.

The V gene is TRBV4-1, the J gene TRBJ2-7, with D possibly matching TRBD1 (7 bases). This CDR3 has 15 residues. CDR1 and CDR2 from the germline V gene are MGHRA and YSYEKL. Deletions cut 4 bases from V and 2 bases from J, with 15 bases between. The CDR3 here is CASSRTRGQTYEQYF. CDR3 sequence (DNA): TGCGCCAGCAGCCGAACGCGGGGACAGACCTACGAGCAGTACTTC.

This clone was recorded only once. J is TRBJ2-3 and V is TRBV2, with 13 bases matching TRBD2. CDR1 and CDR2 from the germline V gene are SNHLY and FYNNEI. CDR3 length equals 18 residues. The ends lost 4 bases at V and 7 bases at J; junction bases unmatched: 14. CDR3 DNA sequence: TGTGCCAGCAGTGGCGGGACTAGCGGGGTTATTAATCCGAATACGCAGTATTTT. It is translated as CASSGGTSGVINPNTQYF.

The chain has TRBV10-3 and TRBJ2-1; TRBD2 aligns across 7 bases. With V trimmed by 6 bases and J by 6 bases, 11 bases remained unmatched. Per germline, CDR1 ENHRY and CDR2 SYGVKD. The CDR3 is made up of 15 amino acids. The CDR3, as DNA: TGTGCCATCAGCCTTACTAGCGCCGCTTCCAATGAGCAGTTCTTC. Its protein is CAISLTSAASNEQFF.

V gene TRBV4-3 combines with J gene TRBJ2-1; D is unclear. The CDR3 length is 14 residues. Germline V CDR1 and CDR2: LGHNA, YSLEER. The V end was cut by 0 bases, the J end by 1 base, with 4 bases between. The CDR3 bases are TGCGCCAGCAGCCAAGATGAGTCCTACAATGAGCAGTTCTTC. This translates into CASSQDESYNEQFF.

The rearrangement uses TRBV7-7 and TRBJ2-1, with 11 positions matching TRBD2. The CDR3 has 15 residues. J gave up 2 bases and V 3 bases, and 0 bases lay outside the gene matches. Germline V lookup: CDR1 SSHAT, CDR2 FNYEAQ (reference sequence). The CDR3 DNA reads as TGTGCCAGCAGCTTTAGCGGGGGGGCCTACAATGAGCAGTTCTTC. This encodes CASSFSGGAYNEQFF.

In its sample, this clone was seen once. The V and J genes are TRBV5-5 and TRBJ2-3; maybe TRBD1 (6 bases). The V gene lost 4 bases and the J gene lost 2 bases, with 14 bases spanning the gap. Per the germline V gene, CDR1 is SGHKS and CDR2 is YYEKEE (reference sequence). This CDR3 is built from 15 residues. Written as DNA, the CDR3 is TGTGCCAGCAGCCCACAGGGTTTTAACACAGATACGCAGTATTTT. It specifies CASSPQGFNTDTQYF.

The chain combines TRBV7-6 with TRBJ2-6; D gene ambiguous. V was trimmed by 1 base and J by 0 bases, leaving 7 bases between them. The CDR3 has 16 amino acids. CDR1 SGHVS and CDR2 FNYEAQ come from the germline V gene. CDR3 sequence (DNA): TGTGCCAGCAGCTTAGATAGGTCCTCTGGGGCCAACGTCCTGACTTTC. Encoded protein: CASSLDRSSGANVLTF.

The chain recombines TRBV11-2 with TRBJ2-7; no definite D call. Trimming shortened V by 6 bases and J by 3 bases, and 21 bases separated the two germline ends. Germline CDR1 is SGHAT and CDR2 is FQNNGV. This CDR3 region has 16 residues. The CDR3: CASRVTLAVPFYEQYF. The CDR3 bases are TGTGCCAGCAGGGTTACCTTGGCAGTTCCTTTCTACGAGCAGTACTTC.

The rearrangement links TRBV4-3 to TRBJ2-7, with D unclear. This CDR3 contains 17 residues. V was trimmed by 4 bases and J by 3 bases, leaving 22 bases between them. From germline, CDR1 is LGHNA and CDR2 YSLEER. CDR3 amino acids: CASSRPQDHFSFYEQYF. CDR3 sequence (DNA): TGCGCCAGCAGCCGGCCTCAGGACCACTTCTCGTTCTACGAGCAGTACTTC.

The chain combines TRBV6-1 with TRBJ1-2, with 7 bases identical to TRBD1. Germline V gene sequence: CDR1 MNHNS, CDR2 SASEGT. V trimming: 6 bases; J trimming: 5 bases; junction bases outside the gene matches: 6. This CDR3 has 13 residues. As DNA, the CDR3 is TGTGCCAGCAGGGGGGACAGTCTTTATGGCTACACCTTC. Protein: CASRGDSLYGYTF.

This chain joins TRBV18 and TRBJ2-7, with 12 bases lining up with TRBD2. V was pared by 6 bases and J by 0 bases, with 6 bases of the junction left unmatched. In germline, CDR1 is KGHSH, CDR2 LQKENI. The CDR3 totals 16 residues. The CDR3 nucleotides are TGTGCCAGCTCGGCACCGACTAGCGGGAGCTCCTACGAGCAGTACTTC. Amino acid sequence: CASSAPTSGSSYEQYF.